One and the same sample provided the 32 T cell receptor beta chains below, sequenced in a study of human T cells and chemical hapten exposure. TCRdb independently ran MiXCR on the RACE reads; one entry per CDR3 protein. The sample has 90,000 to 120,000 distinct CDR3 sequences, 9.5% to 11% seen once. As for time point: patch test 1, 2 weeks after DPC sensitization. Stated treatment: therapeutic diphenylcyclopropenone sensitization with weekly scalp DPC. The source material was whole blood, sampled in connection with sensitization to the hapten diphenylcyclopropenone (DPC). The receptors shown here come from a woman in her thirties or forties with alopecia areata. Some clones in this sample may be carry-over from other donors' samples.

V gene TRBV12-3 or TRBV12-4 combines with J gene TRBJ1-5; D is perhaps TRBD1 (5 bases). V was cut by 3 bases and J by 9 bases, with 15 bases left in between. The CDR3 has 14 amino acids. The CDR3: CASSFGEGDRPQHF. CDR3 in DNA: TGTGCCAGCAGTTTCGGGGAAGGGGACCGGCCCCAGCATTTT.

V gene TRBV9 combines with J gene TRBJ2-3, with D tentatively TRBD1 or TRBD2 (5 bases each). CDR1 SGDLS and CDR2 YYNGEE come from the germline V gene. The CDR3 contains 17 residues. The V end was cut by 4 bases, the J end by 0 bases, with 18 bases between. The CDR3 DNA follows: TGTGCCAGCAGCTACGGACGGGGCTCCTCTAGCACAGATACGCAGTATTTT. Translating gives CASSYGRGSSSTDTQYF.

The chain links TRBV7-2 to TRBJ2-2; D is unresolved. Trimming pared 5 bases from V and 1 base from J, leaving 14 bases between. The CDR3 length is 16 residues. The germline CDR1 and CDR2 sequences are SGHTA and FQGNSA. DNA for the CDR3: TGTGCCAGCAGCCCCCACGCTGCCGGGAACACCGGGGAGCTGTTTTTT. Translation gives CASSPHAAGNTGELFF.

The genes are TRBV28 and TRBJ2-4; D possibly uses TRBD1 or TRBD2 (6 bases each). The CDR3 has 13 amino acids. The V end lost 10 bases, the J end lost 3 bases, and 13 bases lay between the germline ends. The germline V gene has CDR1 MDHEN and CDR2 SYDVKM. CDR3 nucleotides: TGTGCCACCTGGGGGGCTGTCAAAAACATTCAGTACTTC. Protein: CATWGAVKNIQYF.

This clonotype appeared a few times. The CDR3 coding sequence is TGTGCCAGCAGCCAAGGGACAGGGCTTCGGGAGCAGTACTTC. Protein sequence: CASSQGTGLREQYF. The gene calls are TRBV14 and TRBJ2-7, with 8 positions matching TRBD1. The germline gives CDR1 SGHDN, CDR2 FVKESK. V was clipped by 1 base and J by 7 bases; unmatched bases: 6. CDR3 length equals 14 residues.

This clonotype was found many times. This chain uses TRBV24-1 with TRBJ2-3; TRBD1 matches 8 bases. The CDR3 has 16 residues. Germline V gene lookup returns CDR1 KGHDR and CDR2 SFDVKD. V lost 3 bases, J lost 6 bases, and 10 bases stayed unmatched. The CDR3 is CATSDLGQGGLDTQYF. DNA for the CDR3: TGTGCCACCAGTGATCTAGGACAGGGCGGGCTGGATACGCAGTATTTT.

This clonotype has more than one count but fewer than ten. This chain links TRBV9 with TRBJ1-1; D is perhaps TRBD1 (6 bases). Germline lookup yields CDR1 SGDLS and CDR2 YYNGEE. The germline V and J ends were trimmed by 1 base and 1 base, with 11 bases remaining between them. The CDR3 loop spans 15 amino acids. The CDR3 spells CASSVPSQGNTEAFF. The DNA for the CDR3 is TGTGCCAGCAGCGTACCATCACAGGGGAACACTGAAGCTTTCTTT.

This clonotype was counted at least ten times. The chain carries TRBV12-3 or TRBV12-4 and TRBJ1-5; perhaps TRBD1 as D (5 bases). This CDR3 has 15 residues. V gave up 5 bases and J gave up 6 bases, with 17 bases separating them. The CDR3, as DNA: TGTGCCAGCAGTGGGACCCCAGGAGGGAGTCAGCCCCAGCATTTT. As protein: CASSGTPGGSQPQHF.

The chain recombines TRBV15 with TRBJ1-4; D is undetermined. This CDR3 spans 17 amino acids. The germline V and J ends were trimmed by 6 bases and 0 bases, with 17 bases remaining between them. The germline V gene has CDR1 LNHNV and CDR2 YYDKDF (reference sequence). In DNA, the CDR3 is TGTGCCACCAGTCGGATTCAGCTCCTTGCAACTAATGAAAAACTGTTTTTT. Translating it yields CATSRIQLLATNEKLFF.

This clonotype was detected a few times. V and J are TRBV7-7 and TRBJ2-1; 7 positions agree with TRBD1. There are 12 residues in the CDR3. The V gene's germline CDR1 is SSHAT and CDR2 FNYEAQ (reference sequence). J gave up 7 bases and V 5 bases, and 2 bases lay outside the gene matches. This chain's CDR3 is CASSLTGNEQFF. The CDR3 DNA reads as TGTGCCAGCAGCCTGACAGGGAATGAGCAGTTCTTC.

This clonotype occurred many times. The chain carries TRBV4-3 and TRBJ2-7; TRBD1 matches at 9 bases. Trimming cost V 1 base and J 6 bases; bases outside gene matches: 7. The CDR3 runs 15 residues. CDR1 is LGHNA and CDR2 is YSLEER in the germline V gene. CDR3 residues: CASSQGMGQGSEQYF. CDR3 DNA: TGCGCCAGCAGCCAAGGCATGGGACAGGGCAGCGAGCAGTACTTC.

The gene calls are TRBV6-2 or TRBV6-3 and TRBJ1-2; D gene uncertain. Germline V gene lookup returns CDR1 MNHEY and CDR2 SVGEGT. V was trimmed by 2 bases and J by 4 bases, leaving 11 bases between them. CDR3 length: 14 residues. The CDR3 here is CASSYPQDIYGYTF. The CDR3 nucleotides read TGTGCCAGCAGTTACCCGCAGGATATCTATGGCTACACCTTC.

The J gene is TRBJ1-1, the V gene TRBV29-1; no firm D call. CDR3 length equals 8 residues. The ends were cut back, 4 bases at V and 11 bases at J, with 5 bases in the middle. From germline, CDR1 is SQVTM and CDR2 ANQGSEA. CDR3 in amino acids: CSVVYAFF. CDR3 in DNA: TGCAGCGTTGTTTATGCTTTCTTT.

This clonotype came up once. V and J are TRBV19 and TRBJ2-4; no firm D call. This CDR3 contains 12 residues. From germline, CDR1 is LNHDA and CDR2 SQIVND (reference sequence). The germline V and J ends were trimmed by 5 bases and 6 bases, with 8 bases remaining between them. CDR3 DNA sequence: TGTGCCAGTAGTCACGCCTCAAACATTCAGTACTTC. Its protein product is CASSHASNIQYF.

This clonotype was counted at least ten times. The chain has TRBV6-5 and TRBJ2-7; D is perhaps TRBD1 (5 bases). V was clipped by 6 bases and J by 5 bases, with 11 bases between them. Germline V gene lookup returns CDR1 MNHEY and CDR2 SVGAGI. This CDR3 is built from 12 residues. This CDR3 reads CASRDTRHEQYF. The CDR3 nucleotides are TGTGCCAGCAGGGACACACGACACGAGCAGTACTTC.

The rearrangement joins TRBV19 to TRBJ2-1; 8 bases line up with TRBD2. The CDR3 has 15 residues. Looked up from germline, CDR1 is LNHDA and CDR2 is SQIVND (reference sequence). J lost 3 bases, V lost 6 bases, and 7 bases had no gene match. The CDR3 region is CASSPMSGGYNEQFF. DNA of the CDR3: TGTGCCAGTAGCCCTATGAGCGGGGGCTACAATGAGCAGTTCTTC.

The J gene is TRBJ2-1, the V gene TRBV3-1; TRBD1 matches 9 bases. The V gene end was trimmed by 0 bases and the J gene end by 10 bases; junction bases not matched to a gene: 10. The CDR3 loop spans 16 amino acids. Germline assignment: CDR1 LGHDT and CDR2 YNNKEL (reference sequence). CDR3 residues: CASSQDAGTGSGEQFF. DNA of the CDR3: TGTGCCAGCAGCCAAGACGCCGGGACAGGGAGTGGGGAGCAGTTCTTC.

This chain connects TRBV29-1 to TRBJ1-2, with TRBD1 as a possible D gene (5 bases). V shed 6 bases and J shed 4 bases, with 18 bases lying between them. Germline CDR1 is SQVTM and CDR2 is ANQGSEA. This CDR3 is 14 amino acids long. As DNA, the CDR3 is TGCAGCGTGGATGACAGCCCTCTAGTCTATGGCTACACCTTC. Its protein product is CSVDDSPLVYGYTF.

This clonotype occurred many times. The CDR3 nucleotides read TGTGCCTGGAGTGTAAGAATTGTCCAGGGCAGCGGCTACACCTTC. Translating it yields CAWSVRIVQGSGYTF. The J gene is TRBJ1-2, the V gene TRBV30; TRBD1 is a possible D gene (5 bases). The CDR3 has 15 amino acids. Germline V gives CDR1 GTSNPN, CDR2 SVGIG (reference sequence). V was shortened by 0 bases and J by 8 bases, with 19 bases between the two germline ends.

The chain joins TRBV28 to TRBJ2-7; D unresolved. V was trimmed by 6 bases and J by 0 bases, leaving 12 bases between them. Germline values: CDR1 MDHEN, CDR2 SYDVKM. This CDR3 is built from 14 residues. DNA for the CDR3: TGTGCCAGCAGCCCCCAACGGCCCTCCTACGAGCAGTACTTC. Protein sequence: CASSPQRPSYEQYF. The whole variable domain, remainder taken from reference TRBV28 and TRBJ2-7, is DVKVTQSSRYLVKRTGEKVFLECVQDMDHENMFWYRQDPGLGLRLIYFSYDVKMKEKGDIPEGYSVSREKKERFSLILESASTNQTSMYLCASSPQRPSYEQYFGPGTRLTVT.

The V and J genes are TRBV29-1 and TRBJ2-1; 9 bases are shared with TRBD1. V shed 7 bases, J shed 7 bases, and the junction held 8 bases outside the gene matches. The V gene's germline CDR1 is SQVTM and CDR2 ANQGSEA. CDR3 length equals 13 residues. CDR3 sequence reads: CSGDGTGNNEQFF. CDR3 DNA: TGCAGCGGAGACGGGACAGGGAATAATGAGCAGTTCTTC.

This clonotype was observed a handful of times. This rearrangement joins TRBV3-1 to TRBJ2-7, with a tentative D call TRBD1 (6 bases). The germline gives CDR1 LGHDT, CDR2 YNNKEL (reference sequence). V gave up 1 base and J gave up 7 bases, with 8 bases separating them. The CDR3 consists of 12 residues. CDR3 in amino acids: CASSQVQGEQYF. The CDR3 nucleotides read TGTGCCAGCAGCCAAGTTCAGGGGGAGCAGTACTTC.

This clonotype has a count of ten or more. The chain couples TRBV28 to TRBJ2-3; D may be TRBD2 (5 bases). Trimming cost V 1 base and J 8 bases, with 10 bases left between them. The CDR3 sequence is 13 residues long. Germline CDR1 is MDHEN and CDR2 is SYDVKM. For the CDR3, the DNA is TGTGCCAGCAGTTTATTAGCCGGAGGTACGCAGTATTTT. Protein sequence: CASSLLAGGTQYF.

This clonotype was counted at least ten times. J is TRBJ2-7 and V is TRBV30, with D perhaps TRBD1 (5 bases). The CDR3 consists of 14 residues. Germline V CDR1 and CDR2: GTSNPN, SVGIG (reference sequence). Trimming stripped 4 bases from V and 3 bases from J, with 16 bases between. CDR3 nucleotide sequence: TGTGCCTGGACGACACAGGTCCGCAGCTACGAGCAGTACTTC. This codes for CAWTTQVRSYEQYF. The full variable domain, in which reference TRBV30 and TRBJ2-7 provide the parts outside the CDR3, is SQTIHQWPATLVQPVGSPLSLECTVEGTSNPNLYWYRQAAGRGLQLLFYSVGIGQISSEVPQNLSASRPQDRQFILSSKKLLLSDSGFYLCAWTTQVRSYEQYFGPGTRLTVT.

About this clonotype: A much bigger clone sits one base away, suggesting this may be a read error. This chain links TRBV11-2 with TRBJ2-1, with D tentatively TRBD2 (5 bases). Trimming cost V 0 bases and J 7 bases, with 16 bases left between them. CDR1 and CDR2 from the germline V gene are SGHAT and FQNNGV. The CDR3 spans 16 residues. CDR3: CASSLEAGPGYNEQFF. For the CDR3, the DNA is TGTGCCAGCAGCTTAGAGGCCGGCCCGGGATATAATGAGCAGTTCTTC.

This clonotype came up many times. CDR3 residues: CASSFLAGGDEQFF. CDR3 sequence (DNA): TGTGCCAGCAGTTTCCTAGCGGGGGGGGATGAGCAGTTCTTC. V and J are TRBV12-3 or TRBV12-4 and TRBJ2-1; TRBD2 matches at 12 bases. V lost 3 bases, J lost 8 bases, and 2 bases stayed unmatched. There are 14 residues in the CDR3.

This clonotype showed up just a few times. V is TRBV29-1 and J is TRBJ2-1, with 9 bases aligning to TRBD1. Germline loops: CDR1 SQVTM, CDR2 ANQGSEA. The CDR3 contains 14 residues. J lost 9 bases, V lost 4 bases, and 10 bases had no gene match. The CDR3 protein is CSVGVGQGKGEQFF. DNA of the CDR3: TGCAGCGTTGGTGTGGGACAGGGTAAGGGTGAGCAGTTCTTC.

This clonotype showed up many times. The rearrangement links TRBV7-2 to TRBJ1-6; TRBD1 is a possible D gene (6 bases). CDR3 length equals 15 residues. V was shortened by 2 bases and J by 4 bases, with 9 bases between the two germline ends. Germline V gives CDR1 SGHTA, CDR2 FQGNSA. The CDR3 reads CASSLSQGYNSPLHF. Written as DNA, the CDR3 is TGTGCCAGCAGCTTATCCCAGGGGTATAATTCACCCCTCCACTTT.

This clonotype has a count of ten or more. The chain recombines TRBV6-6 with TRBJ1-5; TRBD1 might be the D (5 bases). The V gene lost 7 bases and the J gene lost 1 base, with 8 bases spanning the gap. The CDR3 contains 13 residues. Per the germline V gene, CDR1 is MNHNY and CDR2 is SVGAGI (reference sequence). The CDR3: CASIRDSNQPQHF. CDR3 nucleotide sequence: TGTGCCAGCATCCGGGACAGCAATCAGCCCCAGCATTTT.

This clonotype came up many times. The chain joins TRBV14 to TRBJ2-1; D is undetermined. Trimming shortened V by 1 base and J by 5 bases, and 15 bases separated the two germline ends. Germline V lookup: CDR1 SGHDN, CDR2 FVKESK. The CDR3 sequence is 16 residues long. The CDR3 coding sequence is TGTGCCAGCAGCCAAGGATATGGCCGTCGAGACAATGAGCAGTTCTTC. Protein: CASSQGYGRRDNEQFF. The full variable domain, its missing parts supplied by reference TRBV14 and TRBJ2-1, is EAGVTQFPSHSVIEKGQTVTLRCDPISGHDNLYWYRRVMGKEIKFLLHFVKESKQDESGMPNNRFLAERTGGTYSTLKVQPAELEDSGVYFCASSQGYGRRDNEQFFGPGTRLTVL.

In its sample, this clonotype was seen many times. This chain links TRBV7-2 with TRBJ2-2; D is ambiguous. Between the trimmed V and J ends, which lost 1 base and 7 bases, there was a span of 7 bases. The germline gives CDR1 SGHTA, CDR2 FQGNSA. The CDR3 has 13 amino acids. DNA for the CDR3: TGTGCCAGCAGCTTAGAAGAAAGCGGGGAGCTGTTTTTT. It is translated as CASSLEESGELFF.

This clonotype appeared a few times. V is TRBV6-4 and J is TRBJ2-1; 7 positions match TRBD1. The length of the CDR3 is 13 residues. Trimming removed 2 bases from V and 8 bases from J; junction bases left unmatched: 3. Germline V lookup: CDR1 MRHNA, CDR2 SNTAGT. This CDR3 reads CASSDRGRHEQFF. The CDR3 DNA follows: TGTGCCAGCAGTGACAGGGGGCGGCATGAGCAGTTCTTC.